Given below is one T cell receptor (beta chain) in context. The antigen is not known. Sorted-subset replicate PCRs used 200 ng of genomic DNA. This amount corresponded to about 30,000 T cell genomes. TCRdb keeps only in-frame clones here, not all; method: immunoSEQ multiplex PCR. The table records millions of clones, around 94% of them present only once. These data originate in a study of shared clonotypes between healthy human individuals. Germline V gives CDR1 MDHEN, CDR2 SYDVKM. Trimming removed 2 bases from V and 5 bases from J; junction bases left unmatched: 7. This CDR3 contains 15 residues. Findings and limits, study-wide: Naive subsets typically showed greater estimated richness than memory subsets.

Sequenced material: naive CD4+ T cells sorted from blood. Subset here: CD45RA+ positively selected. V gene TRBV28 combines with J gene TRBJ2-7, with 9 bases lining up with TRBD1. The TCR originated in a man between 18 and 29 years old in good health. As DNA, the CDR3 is TGTGCCAGCAGTTTACAACCGGGACAGGGTAACGAGCAGTACTTC. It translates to CASSLQPGQGNEQYF.